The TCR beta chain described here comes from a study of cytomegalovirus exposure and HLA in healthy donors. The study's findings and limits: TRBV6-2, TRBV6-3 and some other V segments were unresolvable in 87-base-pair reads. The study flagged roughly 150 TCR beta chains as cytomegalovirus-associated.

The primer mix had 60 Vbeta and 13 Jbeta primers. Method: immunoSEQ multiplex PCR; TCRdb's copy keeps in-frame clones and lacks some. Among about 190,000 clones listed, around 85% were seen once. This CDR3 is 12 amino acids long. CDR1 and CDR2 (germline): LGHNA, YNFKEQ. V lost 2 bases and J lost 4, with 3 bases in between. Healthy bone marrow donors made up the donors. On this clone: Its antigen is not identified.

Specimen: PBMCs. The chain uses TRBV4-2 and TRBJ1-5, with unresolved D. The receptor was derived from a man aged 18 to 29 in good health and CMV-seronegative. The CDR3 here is CASSQPNQPQHF. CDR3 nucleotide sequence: TGTGCCAGCAGCCAACCAAATCAGCCCCAGCATTTT.